This T cell receptor beta chain was recovered during a study of blood T cell repertoires in COVID-19. The J segment lost 6 bases and the V segment lost 3 bases, leaving 10 bases of the junction unmatched. This CDR3 has 16 residues. Germline CDR1 is SGHRS and CDR2 is YFSETQ. Clones were read by immunoSEQ multiplex PCR, and TCRdb kept only the in-frame ones, dropping some. Counted here are approximately 100,000 clones, 84% occurring once; the ten biggest clones make up roughly 13%. V and J are TRBV5-1 and TRBJ2-1; 9 bases line up with TRBD2. What was sequenced was peripheral blood. The origin of this receptor is a human donor in a cohort sampled during active or convalescent COVID-19. The CDR3 sequence: CASSSLAGTPSNEQFF. In nucleotides, the CDR3 is TGCGCCAGCAGCTCCCTAGCGGGGACCCCAAGCAATGAGCAGTTCTTC.